A selection of T cell receptor beta chains follows, all from one sample in a study of cytomegalovirus exposure and HLA in healthy donors. TCRdb keeps only in-frame clones here, not all; method: immunoSEQ multiplex PCR. The profile shows approximately 100,000 clones, 90% to 95% of them singletons. The sequenced sample consisted of PBMCs. The receptors shown here come from a woman aged 25 to 39 in good health and CMV-seropositive. The CDR3 runs from the conserved cysteine through the conserved F or W. D genes are given only for firm matches.

TRBV6-1 | TRBD1 | CASSGRQGARKRNQPQHF
TRBV6-7 | TRBD2 | CASSTRTSGSSDEQFF
TRBV5-4 | . | CASSLGRSGTGELFF
TRBV5-5 | TRBD2 | CASSLEGTMPYEQYF
TRBV2 | . | CASSEAGSEQYF
TRBV7-9 | . | CASSLARPGDEQYF
TRBV11-1 | . | CASSLARTGNTEAFF
TRBV6-5 | TRBD1 | CASSQTGGLTEAFF
TRBV28 | TRBD1 | CASRTGQGVPGELFF
TRBV7-2 | TRBD1 | CASSANRGNYGYTF
TRBV4-1 | . | CASSQLIAGIPPLAKNIQYF
TRBV19 | . | CASSIDRTPNQPQHF
TRBV4-3 | TRBD2 | CASSQVSSGYYEQYF
TRBV10-3 | TRBD2 | CAISVHTTSGNYEQYF
TRBV7-3 | . | CASSVKVGVEQFF
TRBV5-4 | TRBD2 | CASSLLAGGGGDTQYF
TRBV28 | . | CASSFSGVNTEAFF
TRBV2 | TRBD1 | CASSVDRGLDTQYF
TRBV27 | TRBD1 | CASSPIQGQAPPGTEAFF
TRBV2 | TRBD1 | CASSADRDGGYTF
TRBV19 | . | CASSSGAYNEQFF
TRBV14 | . | CASSQDGRLGASTYEQYF
TRBV4-2 | . | CASSPEEGLNEKLFF
TRBV28 | TRBD1 | CASSETRGHEAFF
TRBV5-4 | TRBD1 | CASSFPFKTGINEQFF
TRBV19 | . | CASSMIWENEQFF
TRBV5-1 | . | CASSLLSTDYEQYF
TRBV5-6 | TRBD2 | CASRSKLADQETQYF
TRBV9 | . | CASSFRGGEQYF
TRBV5-1 | . | CASSLSQYGNIQYF
TRBV5-1 | TRBD2 | CASGPTSGSYEQYF
TRBV6-1 | TRBD1 | CASSETGYNQPQHF
TRBV10-2 | TRBD1 | CATRGTGGLEETQYF
TRBV29-1 | . | CSVEESPYGYTF
TRBV27 | . | CASSSGSSYEQYF
TRBV5-1 | . | CASSHRVTNTGELFF
TRBV19 | . | CASSSGNTIYF
TRBV6-5 | TRBD2 | CASKLAGTTGELFF
TRBV27 | TRBD1 | CASRTQGAEAFF
TRBV4-1 | TRBD1 | CASSHGPWGGTGDNNEQFF
TRBV5-8 | . | CASKSSLTPTQYF
TRBV5-1 | . | CASSLEGGSTDTQYF
TRBV5-1 | TRBD1 | CASSTGTASGNTIYF
TRBV25-1 | TRBD1 | CASHHRGSYNEQFF
TRBV7-2 | TRBD1 | CASSRSMTGTYEQYF
TRBV29-1 | . | CSVENLADTQYF
TRBV19 | . | CASRRGVEAFF
TRBV28 | TRBD2 | CASCLAGLKETQYF
TRBV11-2 | . | CASSLDMRKYNEQFF